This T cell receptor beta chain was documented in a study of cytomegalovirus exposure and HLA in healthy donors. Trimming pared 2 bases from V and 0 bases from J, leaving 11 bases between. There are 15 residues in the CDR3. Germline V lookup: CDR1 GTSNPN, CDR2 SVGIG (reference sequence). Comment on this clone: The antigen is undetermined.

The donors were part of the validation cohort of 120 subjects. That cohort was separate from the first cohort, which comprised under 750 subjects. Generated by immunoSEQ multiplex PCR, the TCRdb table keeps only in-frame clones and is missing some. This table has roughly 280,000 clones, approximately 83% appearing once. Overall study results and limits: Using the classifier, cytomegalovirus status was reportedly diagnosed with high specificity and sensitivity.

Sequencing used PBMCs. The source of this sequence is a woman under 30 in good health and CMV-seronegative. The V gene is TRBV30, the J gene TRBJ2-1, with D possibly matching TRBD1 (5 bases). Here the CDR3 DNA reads TGTGCCTGGAGTCCCAGGGTACACTCCTACAATGAGCAGTTCTTC. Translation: CAWSPRVHSYNEQFF.